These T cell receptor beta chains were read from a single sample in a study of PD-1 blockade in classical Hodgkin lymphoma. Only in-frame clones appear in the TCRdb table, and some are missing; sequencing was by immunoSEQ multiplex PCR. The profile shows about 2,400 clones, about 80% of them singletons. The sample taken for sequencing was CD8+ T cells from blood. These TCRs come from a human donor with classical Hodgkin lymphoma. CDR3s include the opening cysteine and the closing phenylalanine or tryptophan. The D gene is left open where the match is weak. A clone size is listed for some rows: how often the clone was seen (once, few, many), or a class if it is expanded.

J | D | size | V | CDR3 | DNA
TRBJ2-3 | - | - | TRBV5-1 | CASSSWTEKDTQYF | TGCGCCAGCAGCTCCTGGACAGAAAAAGATACGCAGTATTTT
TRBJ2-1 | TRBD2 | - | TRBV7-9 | CASSPASGESWNEQFF | TGTGCCAGCAGCCCCGCTAGCGGAGAATCCTGGAATGAGCAGTTCTTC
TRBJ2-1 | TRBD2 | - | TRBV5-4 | CASSPTSGRENEQFF | TGTGCCAGCAGCCCGACTAGCGGGAGGGAAAATGAGCAGTTCTTC
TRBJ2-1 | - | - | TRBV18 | CASSPTLNEQFF | TGTGCCAGCTCACCAACACTCAATGAGCAGTTCTTC
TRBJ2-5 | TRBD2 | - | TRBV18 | CASSDTSGGQETQYF | TGTGCCAGCTCGGATACTAGCGGGGGCCAAGAGACCCAGTACTTC
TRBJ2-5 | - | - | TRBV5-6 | CASSLEQALGQTQYF | TGTGCCAGCAGCTTGGAACAGGCCCTTGGACAGACCCAGTACTTC
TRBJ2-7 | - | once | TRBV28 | CASKWTATYEQYF | TGTGCCAGCAAATGGACCGCAACCTACGAGCAGTACTTC
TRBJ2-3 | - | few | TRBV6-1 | CASSDTDTQYF | TGTGCCAGCAGTGACACAGATACGCAGTATTTT
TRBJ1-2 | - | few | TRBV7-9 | CASSPRDGFSHGYTF | TGTGCCAGCAGCCCCCGGGATGGGTTTAGTCATGGCTACACCTTC
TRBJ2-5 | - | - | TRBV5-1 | CASSTGTVQETQYF | TGCGCCAGCAGCACCGGGACGGTCCAAGAGACCCAGTACTTC
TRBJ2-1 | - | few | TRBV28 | CAIQVPSYNEQFF | TGTGCCATCCAGGTACCATCCTACAATGAGCAGTTCTTC
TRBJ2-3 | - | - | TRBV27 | CASSSSLGAADTQYF | TGTGCCAGCAGTTCCTCGTTGGGGGCGGCGGATACGCAGTATTTT
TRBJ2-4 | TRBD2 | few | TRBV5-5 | CASSSGLAGGPRNIQYF | TGTGCCAGCAGCTCTGGACTAGCGGGGGGGCCAAGAAACATTCAGTACTTC
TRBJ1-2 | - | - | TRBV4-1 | CASSQEGGGGGYTF | TGCGCCAGCAGCCAAGAAGGGGGAGGAGGCGGCTACACCTTC
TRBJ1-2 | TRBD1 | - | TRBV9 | CASSFRDRGGYGYTF | TGTGCCAGCAGCTTCCGGGACAGGGGTGGGTATGGCTACACCTTC
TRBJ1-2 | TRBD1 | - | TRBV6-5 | CASSLDRVGYGYTF | TGTGCCAGCAGTTTGGACAGGGTCGGATATGGCTACACCTTC
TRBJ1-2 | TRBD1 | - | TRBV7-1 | CASTHPGQRANGYTF | TGTGCCAGCACCCACCCGGGACAGCGAGCCAATGGCTACACCTTC
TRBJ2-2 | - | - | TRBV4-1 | CASSGGTTNTGELFF | TGCGCCAGCAGCGGAGGGACAACGAACACCGGGGAGCTGTTTTTT
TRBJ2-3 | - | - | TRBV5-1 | CASSQETFFTDTQYF | TGCGCCAGCTCTCAGGAGACTTTCTTCACAGATACGCAGTATTTT
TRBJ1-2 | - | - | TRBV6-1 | CASSEAEDFGVYGYTF | TGTGCCAGCAGTGAAGCGGAGGACTTTGGGGTCTATGGCTACACCTTC
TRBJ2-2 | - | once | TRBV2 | CASSFGGTGGGELFF | TGTGCCAGCAGCTTCGGGGGGACAGGAGGCGGGGAGCTGTTTTTT
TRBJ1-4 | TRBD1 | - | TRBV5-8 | CASSLRPQGGDEKLFF | TGTGCCAGCAGCCTACGTCCCCAGGGGGGGGATGAAAAACTGTTTTTT
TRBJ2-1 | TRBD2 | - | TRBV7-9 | CASSRTSGMNNEQFF | TGTGCCAGCAGCAGAACTAGCGGGATGAACAATGAGCAGTTCTTC
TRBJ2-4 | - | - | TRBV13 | CASSPRDAISRNIQYF | TGTGCCAGCAGCCCTCGGGACGCTATATCCCGAAACATTCAGTACTTC
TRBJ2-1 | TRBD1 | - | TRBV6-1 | CASKPGTGEADEQFF | TGTGCCAGCAAGCCCGGGACAGGGGAAGCAGATGAGCAGTTCTTC
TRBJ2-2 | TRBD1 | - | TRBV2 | CASREGQGFGELFF | TGTGCCAGCAGAGAGGGACAGGGTTTCGGGGAGCTGTTTTTT
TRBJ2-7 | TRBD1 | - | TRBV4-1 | CASSPYPGQGAYEQYF | TGCGCCAGCAGCCCCTACCCGGGACAGGGGGCCTACGAGCAGTACTTC
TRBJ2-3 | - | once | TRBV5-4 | CASSPTGPGADTQYF | TGTGCCAGCAGCCCGACGGGACCTGGCGCAGATACGCAGTATTTT
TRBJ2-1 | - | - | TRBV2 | CASSDRGPGEQFF | TGTGCCAGCAGTGACCGGGGCCCGGGTGAGCAGTTCTTC
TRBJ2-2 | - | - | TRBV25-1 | CASSVAGELFF | TGTGCCAGCAGTGTGGCCGGGGAGCTGTTTTTT
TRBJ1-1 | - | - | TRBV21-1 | CASSAEAFF | TGTGCCAGCAGCGCTGAAGCTTTCTTT
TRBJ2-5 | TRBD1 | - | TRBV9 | CASSPSGTEETQYF | TGTGCCAGCAGCCCGAGTGGGACAGAAGAGACCCAGTACTTC
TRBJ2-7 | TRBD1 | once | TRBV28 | CASSLYRGQSEQYF | TGTGCCAGCAGTCTATACAGGGGGCAATCCGAGCAGTACTTC
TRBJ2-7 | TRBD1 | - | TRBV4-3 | CASSLQPGQASYEQYF | TGCGCCAGCAGCCTGCAACCGGGACAGGCTAGCTACGAGCAGTACTTC
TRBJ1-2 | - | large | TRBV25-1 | CASSREDYRGYTF | TGTGCCAGCAGCCGAGAGGACTATCGAGGCTACACCTTC
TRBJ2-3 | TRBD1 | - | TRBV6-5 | CASSYGTGVLTDTQYF | TGTGCCAGCAGTTACGGGACAGGGGTACTCACAGATACGCAGTATTTT
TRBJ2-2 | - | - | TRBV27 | CASSSQGENSPSTGELFF | TGTGCCAGCAGCTCCCAGGGAGAAAATTCCCCTTCCACCGGGGAGCTGTTTTTT
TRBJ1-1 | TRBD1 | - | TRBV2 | CASTGQMNTEAFF | TGTGCCAGCACGGGACAGATGAACACTGAAGCTTTCTTT
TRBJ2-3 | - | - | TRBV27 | CASSWRGFGPDTQYF | TGTGCCAGCAGTTGGAGGGGTTTCGGGCCAGATACGCAGTATTTT
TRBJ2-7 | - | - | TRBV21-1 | CAERAQNYEQYF | TGTGCTGAGAGGGCGCAGAACTACGAGCAGTACTTC
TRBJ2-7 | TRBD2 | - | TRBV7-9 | CASSGGVGDYEQYF | TGTGCCAGCAGCGGGGGGGTCGGGGACTACGAGCAGTACTTC
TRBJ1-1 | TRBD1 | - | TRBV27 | CASSLTGGLNTEAFF | TGTGCCAGCAGTCTTACAGGGGGATTAAACACTGAAGCTTTCTTT
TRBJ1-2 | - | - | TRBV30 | CAWSVNGYGYTF | TGTGCCTGGAGTGTAAACGGGTATGGCTACACCTTC
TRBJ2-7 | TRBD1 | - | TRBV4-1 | CASSQLLGTGSYEQYF | TGCGCCAGCAGCCAATTGTTGGGGACAGGGTCCTACGAGCAGTACTTC
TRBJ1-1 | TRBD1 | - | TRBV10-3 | CAISEPGQGNTEAFF | TGTGCCATCAGTGAACCGGGACAGGGTAACACTGAAGCTTTCTTT
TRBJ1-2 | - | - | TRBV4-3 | CASSQDPTANYGYTF | TGCGCCAGCAGCCAAGATCCGACAGCCAACTATGGCTACACCTTC
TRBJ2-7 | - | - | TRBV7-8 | CASSQSSYEQYF | TGTGCCAGCAGCCAATCCTCCTACGAGCAGTACTTC
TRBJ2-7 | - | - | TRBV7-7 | CASSQSSYEQYF | TGTGCCAGCAGCCAATCCTCCTACGAGCAGTACTTC
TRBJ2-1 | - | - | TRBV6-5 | CASSHSSSYNEQFF | TGTGCCAGCAGTCATAGCTCATCCTACAATGAGCAGTTCTTC
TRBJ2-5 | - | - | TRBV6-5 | CASSDLGEVETQYF | TGTGCCAGCAGTGACCTAGGGGAAGTGGAGACCCAGTACTTC
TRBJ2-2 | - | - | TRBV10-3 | CAISDPGANTGELFF | TGTGCCATCAGTGATCCCGGGGCGAACACCGGGGAGCTGTTTTTT
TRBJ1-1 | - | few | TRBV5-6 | CASSRGRGTEAFF | TGTGCCAGCAGTCGGGGGAGGGGAACTGAAGCTTTCTTT
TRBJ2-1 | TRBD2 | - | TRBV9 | CASSGTDGGDNEQFF | TGTGCCAGCAGCGGGACCGACGGGGGGGACAATGAGCAGTTCTTC
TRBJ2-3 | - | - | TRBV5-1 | CASSLDGISNTDTQYF | TGCGCCAGCAGCTTGGATGGGATCTCGAACACAGATACGCAGTATTTT
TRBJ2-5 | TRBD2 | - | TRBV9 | CASSVESGGASETQYF | TGTGCCAGCAGCGTAGAAAGCGGGGGGGCCTCGGAGACCCAGTACTTC
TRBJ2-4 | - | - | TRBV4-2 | CASSQERGNIQYF | TGTGCCAGCAGCCAAGAACGAGGGAACATTCAGTACTTC
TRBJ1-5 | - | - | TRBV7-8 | CASSRKGIAKRQPQHF | TGTGCCAGCTCTCGGAAGGGGATAGCGAAAAGACAGCCCCAGCATTTT